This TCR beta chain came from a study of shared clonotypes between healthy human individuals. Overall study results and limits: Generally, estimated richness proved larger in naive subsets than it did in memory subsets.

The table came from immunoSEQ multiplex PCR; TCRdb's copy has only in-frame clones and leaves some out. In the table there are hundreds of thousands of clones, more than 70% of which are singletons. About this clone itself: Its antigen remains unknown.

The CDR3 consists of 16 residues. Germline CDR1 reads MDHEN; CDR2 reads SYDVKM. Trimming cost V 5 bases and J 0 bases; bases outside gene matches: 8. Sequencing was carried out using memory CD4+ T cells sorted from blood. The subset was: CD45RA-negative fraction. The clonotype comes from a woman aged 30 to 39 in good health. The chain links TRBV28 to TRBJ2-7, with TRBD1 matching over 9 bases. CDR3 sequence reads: CASSPWGQGNSYEQYF. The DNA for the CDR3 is TGTGCCAGCAGTCCATGGGGACAGGGTAACTCCTACGAGCAGTACTTC.